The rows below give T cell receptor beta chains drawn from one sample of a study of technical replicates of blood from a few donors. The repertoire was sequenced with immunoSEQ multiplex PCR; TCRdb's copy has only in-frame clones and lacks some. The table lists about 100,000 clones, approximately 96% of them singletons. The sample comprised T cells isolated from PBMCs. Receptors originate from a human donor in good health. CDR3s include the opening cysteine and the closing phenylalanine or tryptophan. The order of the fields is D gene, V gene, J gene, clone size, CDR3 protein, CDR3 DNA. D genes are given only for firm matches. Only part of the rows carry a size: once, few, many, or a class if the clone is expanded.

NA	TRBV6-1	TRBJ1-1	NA	CASSGPKPGRLNTEAFF	TGTGCCAGCAGTGGCCCCAAGCCAGGTCGGTTGAACACTGAAGCTTTCTTT
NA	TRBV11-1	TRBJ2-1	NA	CASSSTGEPYNEQFF	TGTGCCAGCAGCTCCACGGGGGAGCCATACAATGAGCAGTTCTTC
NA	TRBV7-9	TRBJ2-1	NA	CASSPPSGDEQFF	TGTGCCAGCAGCCCGCCATCGGGTGATGAGCAGTTCTTC
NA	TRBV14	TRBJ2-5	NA	CASSLRGGETQYF	TGTGCCAGCAGCCTCAGGGGTGGAGAGACCCAGTACTTC
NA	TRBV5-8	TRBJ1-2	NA	CASSIIYGYTF	TGTGCCAGCAGCATCATCTATGGCTACACCTTC
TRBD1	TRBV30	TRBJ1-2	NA	CAWSVQGLMNYGYTF	TGTGCCTGGAGTGTACAGGGGCTAATGAACTATGGCTACACCTTC
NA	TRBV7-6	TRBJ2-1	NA	CASSSPLDVAYNEQFF	TGTGCCAGCAGCTCCCCTCTAGATGTCGCCTACAATGAGCAGTTCTTC
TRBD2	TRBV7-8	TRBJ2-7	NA	CASSRAGVHSYEQYF	TGTGCCAGCAGCAGGGCGGGGGTTCATTCCTACGAGCAGTACTTC
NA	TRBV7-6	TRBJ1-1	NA	CASSRTVVTEAFF	TGTGCCAGCAGCCGGACAGTCGTCACCGAAGCTTTCTTT
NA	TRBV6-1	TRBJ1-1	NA	CASSDGPGMDTEAFF	TGTGCCAGCAGTGACGGTCCAGGGATGGACACTGAAGCTTTCTTT
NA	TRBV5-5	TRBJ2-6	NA	CASSLAGVSGANVLTF	TGTGCCAGCAGCTTAGCGGGCGTCTCTGGGGCCAACGTCCTGACTTTC
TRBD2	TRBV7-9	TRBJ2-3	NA	CASSVRAGTSTDTQYF	TGTGCCAGCAGCGTAAGAGCGGGGACTAGCACAGATACGCAGTATTTT
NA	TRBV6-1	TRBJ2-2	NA	CASSDTGSTGELFF	TGTGCCAGCAGCGACACAGGGTCTACCGGGGAGCTGTTTTTT
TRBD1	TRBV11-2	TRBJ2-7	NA	CASSLMTGVAYEQYF	TGTGCCAGCAGCTTAATGACAGGGGTGGCCTACGAGCAGTACTTC
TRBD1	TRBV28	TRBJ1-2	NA	CASSLGGQGSYGYTF	TGTGCCAGCAGTTTGGGGGGACAGGGGTCATATGGCTACACCTTC
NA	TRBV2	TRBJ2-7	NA	CASRESEYEQYF	TGTGCCAGCAGGGAATCGGAGTACGAGCAGTACTTC
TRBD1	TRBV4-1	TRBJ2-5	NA	CASSQDHLRTGRETQYF	TGCGCCAGCAGCCAAGATCATCTTAGGACAGGGAGGGAGACCCAGTACTTC
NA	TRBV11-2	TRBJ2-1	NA	CASSSVRPRFNEQFF	TGTGCCAGCAGTTCGGTCCGCCCCCGTTTTAATGAGCAGTTCTTC
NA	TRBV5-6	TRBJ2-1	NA	CASSLVEAGRTPNEQFF	TGTGCCAGCAGCTTGGTGGAGGCAGGCCGGACCCCTAATGAGCAGTTCTTC
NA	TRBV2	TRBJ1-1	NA	CASKRTLMNTEAFF	TGTGCCAGCAAGCGAACCCTTATGAACACTGAAGCTTTCTTT
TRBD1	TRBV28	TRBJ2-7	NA	CASSAIRGRREQYF	TGTGCCAGCAGCGCAATTAGGGGGCGCCGCGAGCAGTACTTC
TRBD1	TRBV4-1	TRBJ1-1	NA	CARRPWTGAEAFF	TGCGCCAGACGGCCTTGGACAGGGGCTGAAGCTTTCTTT
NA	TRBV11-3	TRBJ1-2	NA	CASSLGLRDNYGYTF	TGTGCCAGCAGCTTAGGTCTCAGGGATAACTATGGCTACACCTTC
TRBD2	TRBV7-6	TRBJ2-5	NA	CASSLGLLAGGYQETQYF	TGTGCCAGCAGCTTAGGGTTGCTAGCGGGGGGCTACCAAGAGACCCAGTACTTC
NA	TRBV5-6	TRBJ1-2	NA	CASRASVRNYGYTF	TGTGCCAGCAGAGCTTCGGTGAGAAACTATGGCTACACCTTC
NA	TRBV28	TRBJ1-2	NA	CASSSATAFRFSPTNYGYTF	TGTGCCAGCAGTTCTGCCACAGCTTTTCGTTTCTCGCCCACTAACTATGGCTACACCTTC
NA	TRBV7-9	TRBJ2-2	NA	CASRPLQGIAGELFF	TGTGCCAGCAGACCCCTACAGGGTATCGCCGGGGAGCTGTTTTTT
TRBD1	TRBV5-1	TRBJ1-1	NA	CASSSNRGWDTEAFF	TGCGCCAGCAGCTCAAACAGGGGATGGGACACTGAAGCTTTCTTT
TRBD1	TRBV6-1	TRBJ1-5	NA	CASSESIRQGNWHF	TGTGCCAGCAGTGAATCCATTCGACAGGGCAATTGGCATTTT
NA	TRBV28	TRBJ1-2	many	CASSSNWYYGYTF	TGTGCCAGCAGTTCTAACTGGTACTATGGCTACACCTTC
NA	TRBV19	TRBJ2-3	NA	CASSILAGGTDTQYF	TGTGCCAGTAGTATTCTAGCAGGGGGCACAGATACGCAGTATTTT
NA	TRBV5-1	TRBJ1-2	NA	CASSGVHREDGSNGYTF	TGCGCCAGCTCCGGGGTGCATAGGGAGGATGGTAGCAATGGCTACACCTTC
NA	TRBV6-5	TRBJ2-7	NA	CASSPGVFYGQYF	TGTGCCAGCAGTCCCGGGGTCTTTTACGGGCAGTACTTC
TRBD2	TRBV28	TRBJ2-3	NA	CASSPGGLAGELDTQYF	TGTGCCAGCAGTCCTGGGGGGCTAGCGGGAGAATTAGATACGCAGTATTTT
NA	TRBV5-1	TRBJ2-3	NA	CASSRGLDTDTQYF	TGCGCCAGCAGCCGCGGACTGGACACAGATACGCAGTATTTT
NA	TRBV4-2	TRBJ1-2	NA	CASSQTSDSGYTF	TGTGCCAGCAGCCAAACCTCGGACAGCGGCTACACCTTC
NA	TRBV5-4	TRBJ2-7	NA	CASSPPDRGYEQYF	TGTGCCAGCAGTCCCCCCGACAGAGGCTACGAGCAGTACTTC
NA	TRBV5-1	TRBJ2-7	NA	CASSPGTGNYEQYF	TGCGCCAGCAGCCCCGGTACAGGCAACTACGAGCAGTACTTC
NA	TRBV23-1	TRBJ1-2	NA	CASSYTHDLDSYTF	TGCGCCAGCAGCTACACCCACGACCTTGACAGCTACACCTTC
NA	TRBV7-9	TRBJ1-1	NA	CASSPRRFGLLNTEAFF	TGTGCCAGCAGCCCCCGCAGGTTTGGCTTGCTGAACACTGAAGCTTTCTTT